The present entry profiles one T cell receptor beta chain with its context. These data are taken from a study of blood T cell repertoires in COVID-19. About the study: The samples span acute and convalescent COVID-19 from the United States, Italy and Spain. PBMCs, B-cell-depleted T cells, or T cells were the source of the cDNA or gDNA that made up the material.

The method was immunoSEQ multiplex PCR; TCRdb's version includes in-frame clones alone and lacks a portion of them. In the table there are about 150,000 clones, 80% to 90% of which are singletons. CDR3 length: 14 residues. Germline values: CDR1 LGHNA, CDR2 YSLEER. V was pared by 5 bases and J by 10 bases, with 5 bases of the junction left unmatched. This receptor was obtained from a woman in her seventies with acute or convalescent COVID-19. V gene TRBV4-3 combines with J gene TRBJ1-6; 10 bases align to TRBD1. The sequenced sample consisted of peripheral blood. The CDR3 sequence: CASSADRGQSPLHF. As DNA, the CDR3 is TGCGCCAGCAGCGCAGACAGGGGGCAATCACCCCTCCACTTT.